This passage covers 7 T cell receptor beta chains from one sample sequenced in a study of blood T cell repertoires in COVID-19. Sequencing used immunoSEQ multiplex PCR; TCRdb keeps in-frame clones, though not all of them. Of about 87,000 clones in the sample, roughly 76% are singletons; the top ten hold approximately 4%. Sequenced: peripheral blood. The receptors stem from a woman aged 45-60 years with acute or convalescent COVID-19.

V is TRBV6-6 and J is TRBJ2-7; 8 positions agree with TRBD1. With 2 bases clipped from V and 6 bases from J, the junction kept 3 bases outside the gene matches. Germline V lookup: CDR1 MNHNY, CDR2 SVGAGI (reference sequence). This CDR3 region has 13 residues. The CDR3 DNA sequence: TGTGCCAGCAGTTACACCGGGACAGGCGAGCAGTACTTC. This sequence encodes CASSYTGTGEQYF.

DNA of the CDR3: TGTGCCAGCTCACCTGCTCGGGTGAGGGAGACCCAGTACTTC. The encoded protein is CASSPARVRETQYF. The V gene is TRBV18, the J gene TRBJ2-5; the D is unclear. Germline values: CDR1 KGHSH, CDR2 LQKENI. Trimming stripped 3 bases from V and 5 bases from J, with 13 bases between. This CDR3 is built from 14 residues.

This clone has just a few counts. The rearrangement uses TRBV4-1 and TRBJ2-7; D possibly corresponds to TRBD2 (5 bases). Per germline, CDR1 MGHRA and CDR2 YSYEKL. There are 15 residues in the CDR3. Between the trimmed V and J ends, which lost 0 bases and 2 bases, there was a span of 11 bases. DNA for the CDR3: TGCGCCAGCAGCCAAGAGATAGGACTTACCTACGAGCAGTACTTC. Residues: CASSQEIGLTYEQYF.

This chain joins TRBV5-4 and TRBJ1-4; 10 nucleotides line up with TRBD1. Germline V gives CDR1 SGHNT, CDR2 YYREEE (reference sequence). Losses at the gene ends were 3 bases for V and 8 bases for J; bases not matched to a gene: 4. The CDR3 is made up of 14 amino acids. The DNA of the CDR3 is TGTGCCAGCAGCTCCGGGACAGGGGCCGAAAAACTGTTTTTT. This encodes CASSSGTGAEKLFF.

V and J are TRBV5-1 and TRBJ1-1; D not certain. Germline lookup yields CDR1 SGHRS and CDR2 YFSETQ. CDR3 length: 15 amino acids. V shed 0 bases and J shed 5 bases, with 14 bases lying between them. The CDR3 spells CASSLVGSTGTEAFF. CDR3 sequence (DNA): TGCGCCAGCAGCTTGGTTGGCTCAACGGGGACTGAAGCTTTCTTT. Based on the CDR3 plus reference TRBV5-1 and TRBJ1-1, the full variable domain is KAGVTQTPRYLIKTRGQQVTLSCSPISGHRSVSWYQQTPGQGLQFLFEYFSETQRNKGNFPGRFSGRQFSNSRSEMNVSTLELGDSALYLCASSLVGSTGTEAFFGQGTRLTVV.

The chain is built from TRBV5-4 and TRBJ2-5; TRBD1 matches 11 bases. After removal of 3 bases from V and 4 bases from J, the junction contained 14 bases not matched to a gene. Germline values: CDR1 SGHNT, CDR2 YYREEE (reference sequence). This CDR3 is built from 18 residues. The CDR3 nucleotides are TGTGCCAGCAGCTCCACCCCGGGACAGGGGGGTCGCGGAGAGACCCAGTACTTC. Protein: CASSSTPGQGGRGETQYF.

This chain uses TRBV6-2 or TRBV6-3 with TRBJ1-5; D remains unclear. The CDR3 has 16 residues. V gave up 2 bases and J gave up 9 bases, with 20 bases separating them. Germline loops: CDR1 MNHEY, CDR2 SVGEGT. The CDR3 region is CASSYEMGGPDPPQHF. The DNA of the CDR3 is TGTGCCAGCAGTTACGAGATGGGAGGGCCCGATCCGCCCCAGCATTTT.